This is a list of T cell receptor beta chains from one sample in a study of blood T cell repertoires in COVID-19. Measured with immunoSEQ multiplex PCR; TCRdb has only the in-frame clones, and not every one. The table shows 400,000 to 450,000 clones, with roughly 88% occurring only once. Sequencing used PBMCs or T cells enriched from blood (not recorded which). These receptors originate from a man aged 18 to 29 who had recovered from COVID-19. The CDR3 runs from the conserved cysteine through the conserved F or W. A D gene is named only where the DNA matches it firmly. Where a row states a size, it is once, few, many or the class of an expanded clone; other rows omit it.

>TRBV4-1|few|NA|TRBJ1-1
CASSQGGGNAFF
TGCGCCAGCAGCCAAGGGGGGGGTAACGCTTTCTTT
>TRBV3-1/TRBV3-2|NA|NA|TRBJ2-3
CASSQASSTDTQYF
TGTGCCAGCAGCCAAGCGTCCTCGACAGATACGCAGTATTTT
>TRBV19|NA|TRBD2|TRBJ2-3
CASRLLAGADTQYF
TGTGCCAGTAGGCTACTAGCGGGAGCAGATACGCAGTATTTT
>TRBV10-2|NA|NA|TRBJ1-5
CASSDSGEVGQPQHF
TGCGCCAGCAGTGACTCGGGTGAGGTAGGTCAGCCCCAGCATTTT
>TRBV7-9|NA|NA|TRBJ1-4
CASSSGASTNEKLFF
TGTGCCAGCAGCTCAGGGGCGTCAACTAATGAAAAACTGTTTTTT
>TRBV5-6|NA|NA|TRBJ1-1
CASSLDVGGDTEAFF
TGTGCCAGCAGCTTGGACGTTGGGGGGGACACTGAAGCTTTCTTT
>TRBV19|NA|TRBD1|TRBJ1-1
CASSTTGTASLNTEAFF
TGTGCCAGTAGTACGACAGGGACGGCCTCCCTGAACACTGAAGCTTTCTTT
>TRBV4-1|NA|TRBD1|TRBJ2-7
CASSHRQGESEQYF
TGCGCCAGCAGCCATCGACAGGGGGAGAGCGAGCAGTACTTC
>TRBV19|NA|NA|TRBJ2-4
CASTNRPRGNIQYF
TGTGCCAGTACTAACCGCCCCCGGGGAAACATTCAGTACTTC
>TRBV3-1/TRBV3-2|NA|NA|TRBJ2-7
CASSQRYPGGSYEQYF
TGTGCCAGCAGCCAAAGGTATCCCGGGGGTTCCTACGAGCAGTACTTC
>TRBV7-3|NA|NA|TRBJ1-2
CEQSVGGHLGYTF
TGCGAACAATCGGTGGGAGGCCACTTAGGCTACACCTTC
>TRBV2|NA|NA|TRBJ2-5
CASSKGTGWETQYF
TGTGCCAGCAGTAAGGGAACGGGATGGGAGACCCAGTACTTC
>TRBV3-1/TRBV3-2|NA|TRBD1|TRBJ1-6
CASSHGQGDSPLHF
TGTGCCAGCAGCCACGGACAGGGTGATTCACCCCTCCACTTT
>TRBV14|NA|NA|TRBJ2-3
CASSRFGGIIDTQYF
TGTGCCAGCAGCCGATTTGGCGGGATAATAGATACGCAGTATTTT
>TRBV4-2|once|NA|TRBJ2-7
CASSQVQGPLYEQYF
TGTGCCAGCAGCCAAGTGCAGGGCCCCCTTTACGAGCAGTACTTC
>TRBV5-1|NA|TRBD2|TRBJ2-7
CASSLQLAGSYEQYF
TGCGCCAGCAGCTTGCAACTAGCGGGATCCTACGAGCAGTACTTC
>TRBV9|NA|TRBD1|TRBJ1-1
CASSGGQDLNTEAFF
TGTGCCAGCAGCGGGGGACAGGACCTGAACACTGAAGCTTTCTTT
>TRBV27|NA|TRBD2|TRBJ2-1
CASSLTSGRAHEQFF
TGTGCCAGCAGTCTTACTAGCGGGAGGGCACATGAGCAGTTCTTC
>TRBV18|NA|TRBD1|TRBJ1-1
CASSPTGGNTEAFF
TGTGCCAGCTCGCCGACAGGGGGGAACACTGAAGCTTTCTTT
>TRBV6-6|NA|TRBD2|TRBJ2-7
CASSYFPLAGGYEQYF
TGTGCCAGCAGTTACTTCCCCCTAGCGGGAGGGTACGAGCAGTACTTC
>TRBV29-1|few|NA|TRBJ2-7
CSVEGGRGADEQYF
TGCAGCGTTGAAGGTGGTAGGGGTGCTGACGAGCAGTACTTC
>TRBV5-4|NA|TRBD1|TRBJ2-3
CASSWGRQGGTDTQYF
TGTGCCAGCAGCTGGGGTAGGCAGGGGGGCACAGATACGCAGTATTTT
>TRBV30|NA|NA|TRBJ2-1
CASKPDNEQFF
TGTGCCTCGAAGCCTGACAATGAGCAGTTCTTC
>TRBV2|NA|NA|TRBJ2-7
CASSEWAGLNEQYF
TGTGCCAGCAGTGAATGGGCAGGGTTGAACGAGCAGTACTTC
>TRBV7-9|NA|TRBD2|TRBJ2-7
CASSSRTSGISEQYF
TGTGCCAGCAGCTCCCGGACTAGCGGGATTAGCGAGCAGTACTTC
>TRBV29-1|NA|TRBD2|TRBJ2-7
CSVVGREVPYEQYF
TGCAGCGTTGTCGGCCGGGAGGTTCCCTACGAGCAGTACTTC
>TRBV4-1|NA|TRBD2|TRBJ2-5
CASRGEGGSGETQYF
TGCGCCAGCAGGGGGGAAGGTGGTAGCGGGGAGACCCAGTACTTC
>TRBV10-1|once|NA|TRBJ1-4
CASQFATNEKLFF
TGCGCCAGCCAGTTTGCAACTAATGAAAAACTGTTTTTT
>TRBV23-1|few|NA|TRBJ1-2
CASSLPAGAYGYTF
TGCGCCAGCAGTCTCCCAGCAGGTGCCTATGGCTACACCTTC
>TRBV2|once|NA|TRBJ2-1
CASRRGGSYNEQFF
TGTGCCAGCCGCCGCGGCGGCTCCTACAATGAGCAGTTCTTC
>TRBV12-5|NA|NA|TRBJ1-5
CASGLVGDIARQPQHF
TGTGCTAGTGGTTTGGTAGGGGACATAGCAAGGCAGCCCCAGCATTTT
>TRBV18|NA|NA|TRBJ1-1
CASQVRTVNTEAFF
TGTGCCAGCCAAGTCCGGACAGTGAACACTGAAGCTTTCTTT
>TRBV6-5|NA|TRBD1|TRBJ1-2
CASSYSIAGGGGYTF
TGTGCCAGCAGTTACTCGATAGCAGGGGGCGGTGGCTACACCTTC
>TRBV18|NA|NA|TRBJ2-5
CASSPRNGFGETQYF
TGTGCCAGCTCACCGCGGAACGGCTTCGGAGAGACCCAGTACTTC
>TRBV2|NA|TRBD1|TRBJ1-1
CASREQGWNTEAFF
TGTGCCAGCAGGGAACAGGGGTGGAACACTGAAGCTTTCTTT
>TRBV6-5|few|NA|TRBJ2-1
CASMRDIYNEQFF
TGTGCCAGCATGCGGGATATTTACAATGAGCAGTTCTTC
>TRBV20-1|once|NA|TRBJ1-5
CSAGSNQPQHF
TGCAGCGCAGGGAGCAATCAGCCCCAGCATTTT
>TRBV2|NA|TRBD1|TRBJ1-1
CASRTGLRSEAFF
TGTGCCAGCAGGACAGGGTTACGAAGTGAAGCTTTCTTT
>TRBV6-5|NA|TRBD2|TRBJ2-1
CASRALAGWGNEQFF
TGTGCCAGCAGAGCTCTAGCGGGATGGGGCAATGAGCAGTTCTTC
>TRBV28|once|TRBD1|TRBJ2-6
CASSLGQRYLNGANVLTF
TGTGCCAGCAGTTTGGGACAGCGATATCTTAATGGGGCCAACGTCCTGACTTTC
>TRBV4-1|NA|TRBD2|TRBJ2-1
CASSQDGGGLDEQFF
TGCGCCAGCAGCCAAGATGGGGGGGGGTTGGATGAGCAGTTCTTC
>TRBV5-6|NA|TRBD2|TRBJ2-1
CASSLLAGASSYNEQFF
TGTGCCAGCAGCTTATTAGCGGGCGCGAGCTCCTACAATGAGCAGTTCTTC
>TRBV6-5|few|TRBD1|TRBJ2-2
CASTFQNRGGELFF
TGTGCCAGCACCTTCCAAAACAGGGGCGGGGAGCTGTTTTTT
>TRBV6-1|NA|TRBD1|TRBJ2-7
CASSEGNRGPYEQYF
TGTGCCAGCAGTGAAGGGAACAGGGGGCCATACGAGCAGTACTTC
>TRBV21-1|NA|NA|TRBJ2-7
CASSKAQGRTYEQYF
TGTGCCAGCAGCAAAGCGCAAGGCAGGACCTACGAGCAGTACTTC
>TRBV5-6|NA|NA|TRBJ2-5
CASSFLDAGETQYF
TGTGCCAGCAGCTTTTTGGACGCGGGAGAGACCCAGTACTTC
>TRBV11-2|NA|NA|TRBJ2-5
CASSLGHNQETQYF
TGTGCCAGCAGCTTAGGACATAACCAAGAGACCCAGTACTTC
>TRBV28|NA|TRBD2|TRBJ2-3
CASSSPGLAGGPDTQYF
TGTGCCAGCAGTTCCCCGGGACTAGCGGGAGGGCCAGATACGCAGTATTTT
>TRBV29-1|NA|TRBD1|TRBJ1-2
CSVEIIGRGQVRDTF
TGCAGCGTTGAGATTATTGGCAGGGGGCAGGTTCGGGACACCTTC
>TRBV18|NA|TRBD1|TRBJ2-7
CASSPKGQLSYEQYF
TGTGCCAGCTCACCAAAGGGACAGCTGTCCTACGAGCAGTACTTC
>TRBV11-2|NA|TRBD1|TRBJ2-5
CASSLGAGGAETQYF
TGTGCCAGCAGCTTAGGTGCAGGGGGCGCGGAGACCCAGTACTTC
>TRBV6-5|NA|TRBD1|TRBJ2-7
CASSYSGQGKYEQYF
TGTGCCAGCAGTTACTCGGGACAGGGGAAGTACGAGCAGTACTTC
>TRBV27|NA|TRBD2|TRBJ2-1
CASSVSGYNEQFF
TGTGCCAGCAGTGTTAGCGGGTACAATGAGCAGTTCTTC
>TRBV6-4|NA|NA|TRBJ2-3
CASGSSSTDTQYF
TGTGCCAGCGGGAGCTCAAGCACAGATACGCAGTATTTT
>TRBV7-9|NA|TRBD1|TRBJ2-1
CASSLTGQPFISSYNEQFF
TGTGCCAGCAGCTTGACGGGACAGCCGTTTATAAGCTCCTACAATGAGCAGTTCTTC